The rows below give T cell receptor beta chains drawn from one sample of a study of T cell responses to AZD1222 COVID-19 vaccine. Sequencing used immunoSEQ multiplex PCR; TCRdb keeps in-frame clones, though not all of them. This sample carries 150,000 to 180,000 clones, about 88% of them seen once, and the ten largest clones take roughly 2.9%. This specimen consisted of peripheral blood, obtained on day 0 of AZD1222 vaccination. These receptors all stem from an adult in good health. Both conserved end residues are part of each CDR3. The D gene is left open where the match is weak.

>14|TRBV7-9|-|TRBJ2-7
TGTGCCAGCAGCTACATGTCAGGGACCTACGAGCAGTACTTC
CASSYMSGTYEQYF
>14|TRBV7-9|-|TRBJ1-1
TGTGCCAGCAGCTTAGGCGGTTACTCCACTGAAGCTTTCTTT
CASSLGGYSTEAFF
>18|TRBV5-1|TRBD1|TRBJ1-4
TGCGCCAGCAGCTTAGGACAGGGTTTGGGCGCAACTAATGAAAAACTGTTTTTT
CASSLGQGLGATNEKLFF
>15|TRBV19|TRBD1|TRBJ2-7
TGTGCCAGTAGTCTCTCCGGGACAGCACTCTACGAGCAGTACTTC
CASSLSGTALYEQYF
>14|TRBV19|-|TRBJ2-7
TGTGCCAGTACCCCGAGACAGAACCCCTACGAGCAGTACTTC
CASTPRQNPYEQYF
>15|TRBV4-1|-|TRBJ2-2
TGCGCCAGCAGCTCTACAGGGCGGAACACCGGGGAGCTGTTTTTT
CASSSTGRNTGELFF
>15|TRBV4-3|TRBD1|TRBJ1-1
TGCGCCAGCAGCCAAGTCTGGACAGGAGACACTGAAGCTTTCTTT
CASSQVWTGDTEAFF
>16|TRBV7-2|-|TRBJ1-2
TGTGCCAGCAGCTTAGCGCACGACAGGAGTATCTATGGCTACACCTTC
CASSLAHDRSIYGYTF
>17|TRBV15|-|TRBJ1-2
TGTGCCACCAGCAGAGATTCTGTGGGGGGGACGCGCTATGGCTACACCTTC
CATSRDSVGGTRYGYTF
>14|TRBV11-2|TRBD2|TRBJ2-7
TGTGCCAGCAGCTTAGTTGGTACTAGCGGCGAGCAGTACTTC
CASSLVGTSGEQYF
>12|TRBV28|-|TRBJ1-1
TGTGCCAGCAGGCGGGGGAGCGCTGAAGCTTTCTTT
CASRRGSAEAFF
>14|TRBV5-1|-|TRBJ1-6
TGCGCCAGCAGCCTCACAGGTTCCAATTCACCCCTCCACTTT
CASSLTGSNSPLHF
>14|TRBV4-1|-|TRBJ2-2
TGCGCCAGCAGCCAAGTTAAGAACACCGGGGAGCTGTTTTTT
CASSQVKNTGELFF
>15|TRBV4-3|-|TRBJ1-1
TGCGCCAGCAGCCAAGATGTTAGAGCACAATGGGTAGCTTTCTTT
CASSQDVRAQWVAFF
>15|TRBV3-1/TRBV3-2|TRBD1|TRBJ1-5
TGTGCCAGCAGCCGCGACGGGACAGGGAGCCAGCCCCAGCATTTT
CASSRDGTGSQPQHF
>13|TRBV10-3|-|TRBJ1-2
TGTGCCATCAGTGCTGGGGGCGACTATGGCTACACCTTC
CAISAGGDYGYTF